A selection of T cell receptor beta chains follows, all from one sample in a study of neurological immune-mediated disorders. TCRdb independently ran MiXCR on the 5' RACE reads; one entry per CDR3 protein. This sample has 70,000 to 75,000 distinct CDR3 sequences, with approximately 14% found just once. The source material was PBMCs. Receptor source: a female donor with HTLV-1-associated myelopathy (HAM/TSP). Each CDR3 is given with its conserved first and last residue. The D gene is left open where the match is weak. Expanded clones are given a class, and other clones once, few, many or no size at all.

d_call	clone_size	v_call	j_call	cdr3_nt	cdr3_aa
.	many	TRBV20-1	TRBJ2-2	TGCAGTGCTACAATTACGAACACCGGGGAGCTGTTTTTT	CSATITNTGELFF
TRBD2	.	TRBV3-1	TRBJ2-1	TGTGCCAGCAGCCATCACCGACTAGCGGGGGGTGGTGAGCAGTTCTTC	CASSHHRLAGGGEQFF
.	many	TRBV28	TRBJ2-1	TGTGCCAGCAGTTCCTGGACTGGAGGTGAGCAGTTCTTC	CASSSWTGGEQFF
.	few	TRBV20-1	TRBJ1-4	TGCAGTGCTATCACATCGACGGGTAATGAAAAACTGTTTTTT	CSAITSTGNEKLFF
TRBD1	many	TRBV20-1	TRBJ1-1	TGCAGTGCTAGAGACGGGACAGGGGAGGTGAACACTGAAGCTTTCTTT	CSARDGTGEVNTEAFF
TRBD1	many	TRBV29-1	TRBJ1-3	TGCAGCGTCGAGAGACCGACAGGGGGCGAAAACACCATATATTTT	CSVERPTGGENTIYF
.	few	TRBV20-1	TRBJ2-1	TGCAGTGCTGGGGGTGGGGGCTCCTACAATGAGCAGTTCTTC	CSAGGGGSYNEQFF
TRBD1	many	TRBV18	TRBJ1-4	TGTGCCAGCTCACGACAGGGAACTAATGAAAAACTGTTTTTT	CASSRQGTNEKLFF
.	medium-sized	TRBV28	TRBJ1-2	TGTGCCAGCAGTTTTGGAATACAGGGACTTAGGGGCGGCTACACCTTC	CASSFGIQGLRGGYTF
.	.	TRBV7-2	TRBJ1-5	TGTGCCAGCAGCTTAGAAGGGGCAGGACCGCCAAATCAGCCCCGGGATTTT	CASSLEGAGPPNQPRDF
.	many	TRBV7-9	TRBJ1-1	TGTGCCAGCAGTCGATTGATGGCTGAAGCTTTCTTT	CASSRLMAEAFF
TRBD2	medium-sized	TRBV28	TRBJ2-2	TGTGCCAGCAGTCCTAGCGGCGCGAACACCGGGGAGCTGTTTTTT	CASSPSGANTGELFF
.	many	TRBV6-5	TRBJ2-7	TGTGCCAGCAGTTACGGTCGGCAGGGGTACGAGCAGTACTTC	CASSYGRQGYEQYF
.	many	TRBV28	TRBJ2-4	TGTGCCAGCAGGCCGGGAAAACGGGACATTCAGTACTTC	CASRPGKRDIQYF
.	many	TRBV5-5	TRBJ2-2	TGTGCCAGCAGCTTACAGGGAGACACCGGGGAGCTGTTTTTT	CASSLQGDTGELFF
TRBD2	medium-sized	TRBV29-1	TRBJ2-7	TGCAGCGTTGATGGTGGGGGGGACTACGAGCAGTACTTC	CSVDGGGDYEQYF
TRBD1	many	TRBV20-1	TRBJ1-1	TGCAGTGCTAGAGATCAGACAGGGAAAGCTGAAGCTTTCTTT	CSARDQTGKAEAFF
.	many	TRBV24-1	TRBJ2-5	TGTGCCACCAGCAGACACACCCAAGAGACCCAGTACTTC	CATSRHTQETQYF
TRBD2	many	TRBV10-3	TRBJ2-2	TGTGCCATCAGCCTACTTTCGGGGGGTACCGGGGAGCTGTTTTTT	CAISLLSGGTGELFF
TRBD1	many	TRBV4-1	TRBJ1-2	TGCGCCAGCAGCCGTTCTTGGACAGGGGGCGTCTATGGCTACACCTTC	CASSRSWTGGVYGYTF
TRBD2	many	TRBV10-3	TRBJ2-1	TGTGCCACCCGACTAGCGGGGGAGTACAATGAGCAGTTCTTC	CATRLAGEYNEQFF
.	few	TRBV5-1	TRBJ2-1	TGCGCCAGCAGCCCTGGGACGGTTTCCTACAATGAGCAGTTCTTC	CASSPGTVSYNEQFF
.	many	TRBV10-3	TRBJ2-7	TGTGCCATCAGTCTCGACAGCCGCTCCTACGAGCAGTACTTC	CAISLDSRSYEQYF
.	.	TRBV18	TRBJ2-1	TGTGTCAGCTCGCCGTCGCGAACAGGCTCCTACAATGAGCAGTTCTTC	CVSSPSRTGSYNEQFF
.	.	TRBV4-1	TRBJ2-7	TGCGCCAGCAGCCAGAGAGGACAGCCATACGAGCAGTACTTC	CASSQRGQPYEQYF
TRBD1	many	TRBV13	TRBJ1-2	TGTGCCAGCAGGCGACAGGGTAACTATGGCTACACCTTC	CASRRQGNYGYTF
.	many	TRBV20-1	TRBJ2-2	TGCAGTGCTAGGCCCGTCCCGGGGACCGGGGAGCTGTTTTTT	CSARPVPGTGELFF
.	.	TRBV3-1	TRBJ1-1	TGTGCCAGCAGCCAAGGACTGTCCCTTGAAGCTTTCTTT	CASSQGLSLEAFF
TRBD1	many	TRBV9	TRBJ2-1	TGTGCCAGCACGAGGGGGCTCTTAAATGAGCAGTTCTTC	CASTRGLLNEQFF
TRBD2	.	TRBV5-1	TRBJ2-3	TGCGCCAGCAGCTCGGCTCGATCTAGCGGGGGGGCCGCAGATACGCAGTATTTT	CASSSARSSGGAADTQYF
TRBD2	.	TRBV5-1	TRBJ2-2	TGCGCCAGCAGCTTGGGAAGTCACCGGGGGGGTCCGAACACCGGGGAGCTGTTTTTT	CASSLGSHRGGPNTGELFF
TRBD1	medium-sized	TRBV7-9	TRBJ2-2	TGTGCCAGCAGCCCGGACAGGGCTGGGGAGCTGTTTTTT	CASSPDRAGELFF
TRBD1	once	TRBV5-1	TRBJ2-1	TGCGCCAGCAGCTTATTCCAGGGGGAAGGATATGAGCAGTTCTTC	CASSLFQGEGYEQFF
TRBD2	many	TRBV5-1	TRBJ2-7	TGCGCCAGCAGCGCGTTCTCCGGCGGGGGGGCCTACGAGCAGTACTTC	CASSAFSGGGAYEQYF
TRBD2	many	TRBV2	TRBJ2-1	TGTGCCAGCAGTGGACTAGCGGGGGGACAAGAGCAGTTCTTC	CASSGLAGGQEQFF
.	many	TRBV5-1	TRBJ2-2	TGCGCCAGCAGGCCAACCCCAGGGGCAAAGAACACCGGGGAGCTGTTTTTT	CASRPTPGAKNTGELFF
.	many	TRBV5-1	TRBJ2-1	TGCGCCAGCAGCTTGGGGACAGCTACAAATGAGCAGTTCTTC	CASSLGTATNEQFF
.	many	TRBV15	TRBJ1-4	TGTGCCACCAGCAGAGATTTGCGGGGGAATGAAAAACTGTTTTTT	CATSRDLRGNEKLFF
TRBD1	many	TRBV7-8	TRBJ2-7	TGTGCCAGCAGCTTACCAATACAAGGACAGGGCCTGAGCTACGAGCAGTACTTC	CASSLPIQGQGLSYEQYF
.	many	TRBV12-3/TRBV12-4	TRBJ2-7	TGTGCCAGCAGTTTAGGGCAGGCCTCCGAGCAGTACTTC	CASSLGQASEQYF
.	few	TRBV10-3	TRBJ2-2	TGTGCCATCAGGGATCGTCGGCGGGCCCTAGAGGACACCGGGGAGCTGTTTTTT	CAIRDRRRALEDTGELFF
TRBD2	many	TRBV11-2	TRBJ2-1	TGTGCCAGCAGCCCAACTAGCGGGGGAGGTAATGAGCAGTTCTTC	CASSPTSGGGNEQFF
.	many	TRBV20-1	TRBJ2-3	TGCAGTGCCTCCTGGGGGGCGGGCACAGATACGCAGTATTTT	CSASWGAGTDTQYF
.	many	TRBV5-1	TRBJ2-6	TGCGCCAGCAGCCTCAGGGAGATCTCTGGGGCCAACGTCCTGACTTTC	CASSLREISGANVLTF
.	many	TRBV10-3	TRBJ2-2	TGTGCCATCCGGACCCCCACGGAGCTGTTTTTT	CAIRTPTELFF
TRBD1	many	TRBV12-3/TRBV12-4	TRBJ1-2	TGTGCCAGCAGCCTTGGACAGGGCGGCTACACCTTC	CASSLGQGGYTF
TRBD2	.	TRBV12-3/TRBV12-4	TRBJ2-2	TGTGCCAGCATTAGGGGACTAGGACGGGCCGGGGAGCTGTTTTTT	CASIRGLGRAGELFF
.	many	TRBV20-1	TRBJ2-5	TGCAGTGCTAGAGATAACAGGGGAGGAGAAAAGACCCAGTACTTC	CSARDNRGGEKTQYF
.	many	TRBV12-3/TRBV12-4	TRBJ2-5	TGTGCCAGCAGTTTACGGGATCGAGAGACCCAGTACTTC	CASSLRDRETQYF